These 27 T cell receptor beta chains share one sample of origin, sequenced in a study of blood T cells in healthy people across ages. A second roughly 6 to 11 cycle PCR used barcoded and J-beta primers. TCRdb reanalysed the 5' RACE reads using MiXCR and keeps one entry per CDR3 protein. This table has about a million distinct CDR3 sequences, around two fifths appearing once. The sequencing input was blood. These receptors were collected from a man between 18 and 35 years old in good health.

The table lists this clonotype with a few counts. The V and J genes are TRBV9 and TRBJ2-5; D unclear. The CDR3 has 13 amino acids. Germline lookup yields CDR1 SGDLS and CDR2 YYNGEE. Trimming removed 3 bases from V and 5 bases from J, with 11 bases in between. CDR3 in DNA: TGTGCCAGCAGCGAATCCAACACGGAGACCCAGTACTTC. It encodes CASSESNTETQYF.

V is TRBV7-2 and J is TRBJ2-1; D remains ambiguous. This CDR3 spans 17 amino acids. Germline V gene sequence: CDR1 SGHTA, CDR2 FQGNSA. Deletions cut 3 bases from V and 3 bases from J, with 18 bases between. In DNA, the CDR3 is TGTGCCAGCAGCTTCCCGCCCGACGGCGGAATCTACAATGAGCAGTTCTTC. Protein sequence: CASSFPPDGGIYNEQFF.

This clonotype was counted a few times. The chain recombines TRBV12-5 with TRBJ2-7; 8 nucleotides align to TRBD1. Germline-derived CDR1 and CDR2 are LGHNT and FRNRAP. The CDR3 is made up of 17 amino acids. Trimming cost V 1 base and J 4 bases; bases outside gene matches: 12. The CDR3 protein is CASGLARQGSLDYEQYF. The CDR3 DNA is TGTGCTAGTGGTTTGGCCAGACAGGGGAGTTTGGATTACGAGCAGTACTTC.

A few counts support this clonotype. The chain employs TRBV29-1 and TRBJ1-4; 7 nucleotides agree with TRBD1. The CDR3 length is 17 residues. The V gene's germline CDR1 is SQVTM and CDR2 ANQGSEA. V dropped 4 bases and J dropped 2; count of bases not matched to a gene: 13. The CDR3 DNA follows: TGCAGCGTTGGGGGACAGACCCAGAAGTCGACTAATGAAAAACTGTTTTTT. Its translation is CSVGGQTQKSTNEKLFF.

The V call is TRBV5-1, the J call TRBJ1-1; 7 positions agree with TRBD1. The CDR3 consists of 13 residues. V lost 4 bases, J lost 3 bases, and 3 bases stayed unmatched. Germline CDR1 and CDR2: SGHRS and YFSETQ. The DNA of the CDR3 is TGCGCCAGCAGCGGGACAGTCGACACTGAAGCTTTCTTT. Protein product: CASSGTVDTEAFF. The variable domain in full, completed from reference TRBV5-1 and TRBJ1-1, reads KAGVTQTPRYLIKTRGQQVTLSCSPISGHRSVSWYQQTPGQGLQFLFEYFSETQRNKGNFPGRFSGRQFSNSRSEMNVSTLELGDSALYLCASSGTVDTEAFFGQGTRLTVV.

This clonotype occurred a few times. The genes are TRBV29-1 and TRBJ1-2; D is uncertain. In germline, CDR1 is SQVTM, CDR2 ANQGSEA. The CDR3 loop spans 13 amino acids. V lost 4 bases, J lost 8 bases, and 17 bases lay in between. CDR3 coding DNA: TGCAGCGTTGGGATCGAGGATTCTGGAGGCTACACCTTC. Its translation: CSVGIEDSGGYTF.

As to this clonotype: It may be a read error: a sequence one base away is much more abundant. J is TRBJ2-2 and V is TRBV3-1, with D hard to call. This CDR3 region has 13 residues. CDR1 is LGHDT, CDR2 YNNKEL, per germline (reference sequence). The germline V and J ends were trimmed by 4 bases and 5 bases, with 8 bases remaining between them. The CDR3 region is CASSPNWTGELFF. The CDR3 region has the DNA TGTGCCAGCAGCCCCAATTGGACCGGGGAGCTGTTTTTT.

The chain links TRBV7-9 to TRBJ2-1; tentative D call: TRBD2 (6 bases). Looked up from germline, CDR1 is SEHNR and CDR2 is FQNEAQ (reference sequence). V lost 2 bases, J lost 10 bases, and 12 bases lay in between. The CDR3 is 13 amino acids. The CDR3, as DNA: TGTGCCAGCAGCTTATTCGGCGGGATGGAGCAGTTCTTC. Residues: CASSLFGGMEQFF.

The rearrangement joins TRBV7-2 to TRBJ1-1; 12 bases line up with TRBD1. Germline CDR1 reads SGHTA; CDR2 reads FQGNSA. Trimming removed 1 base from V and 4 bases from J; junction bases left unmatched: 4. The CDR3 is 16 amino acids. CDR3 region: CASSLVRGQGATEAFF. In nucleotides, the CDR3 is TGTGCCAGCAGCTTAGTTCGGGGACAGGGGGCCACTGAAGCTTTCTTT. The complete variable domain, with remaining parts taken from reference TRBV7-2 and TRBJ1-1, reads GAGVSQSPSNKVTEKGKDVELRCDPISGHTALYWYRQSLGQGLEFLIYFQGNSAPDKSGLPSDRFSAERTGGSVSTLTIQRTQQEDSAVYLCASSLVRGQGATEAFFGQGTRLTVV.

This chain uses TRBV28 with TRBJ1-2, with D maybe TRBD1 (5 bases). V was pared by 5 bases and J by 4 bases, with 14 bases between. CDR1 is MDHEN and CDR2 is SYDVKM in the germline V gene. The CDR3 contains 14 residues. The CDR3 DNA reads TGTGCCAGCAGTGCATCAGACAGTCTCTATGGCTACACCTTC. It yields the protein CASSASDSLYGYTF.

This clonotype was found a few times. This chain joins TRBV4-3 and TRBJ2-1; weak D call: TRBD1 (5 bases). Trimming shortened V by 4 bases and J by 6 bases, and 13 bases separated the two germline ends. Germline CDR1 is LGHNA and CDR2 is YSLEER. The length of the CDR3 is 14 residues. In nucleotides, the CDR3 is TGCGCCAGCAGCCCCCTAGACAGTATCAATGAGCAGTTCTTC. Its translation is CASSPLDSINEQFF.

This clonotype was seen more than once but under ten times. The gene calls are TRBV6-5 and TRBJ1-2; D unclear. CDR3 length equals 12 residues. Germline loops: CDR1 MNHEY, CDR2 SVGAGI. V gave up 7 bases and J gave up 8 bases, with 14 bases separating them. The CDR3 nucleotides read TGTGCCAGCACCCCCCCAGGTGGAGGCTACACCTTC. Encoded protein: CASTPPGGGYTF.

This chain uses TRBV27 with TRBJ1-5, with D tentatively TRBD1 (6 bases). CDR3 size: 14 residues. The germline V gene has CDR1 MNHEY and CDR2 SMNVEV (reference sequence). Trimming stripped 5 bases from V and 4 bases from J, with 12 bases between. CDR3 DNA: TGTGCCAGCAGTCCGCAACAGGGAAATCAGCCCCAGCATTTT. Its translation: CASSPQQGNQPQHF.

This clonotype was picked up one time. A much more abundant neighbour one base away suggests this may be a read error. V and J are TRBV10-2 and TRBJ2-1, with TRBD2 matching 8 bases. Germline V gene sequence: CDR1 WSHSY, CDR2 SAAADI. Losses at the gene ends were 4 bases for V and 7 bases for J; bases not matched to a gene: 9. This CDR3 contains 15 residues. CDR3 protein: CASSAGTSTVNEQFF. The CDR3 DNA reads as TGCGCCAGCAGTGCCGGGACTAGTACAGTGAATGAGCAGTTCTTC.

The V gene is TRBV7-8, the J gene TRBJ2-1; TRBD1 might be the D (6 bases). Trimming took off 1 base at V and 1 base at J, with 11 bases between the two ends. CDR3 length equals 16 residues. Per germline, CDR1 SGHVS and CDR2 FQNEAQ. The CDR3 loop reads CASSLGGGRSYNEQFF. As DNA, the CDR3 is TGTGCCAGCAGCTTAGGAGGGGGAAGGTCCTACAATGAGCAGTTCTTC. The whole variable domain, filled in from reference TRBV7-8 and TRBJ2-1, reads GAGVSQSPRYKVAKRGQDVALRCDPISGHVSLFWYQQALGQGPEFLTYFQNEAQLDKSGLPSDRFFAERPEGSVSTLKIQRTQQEDSAVYLCASSLGGGRSYNEQFFGPGTRLTVL.

The chain joins TRBV12-3 or TRBV12-4 to TRBJ1-2; TRBD1 is a possible D gene (6 bases). With 6 bases removed from V and 4 bases from J, the gap between germline ends came to 15 bases. The CDR3 is made up of 14 amino acids. The CDR3 region has the DNA TGTGCCAGCAGAAACAGGGAGGGAGGCTATGGCTACACCTTC. This sequence encodes CASRNREGGYGYTF.

This clonotype was counted once. The chain links TRBV7-9 to TRBJ2-1; D is possibly TRBD2 (6 bases). Gene TRBJ2-7 matches the end of the DNA better, so the J call may be wrong. The CDR3 is 17 amino acids. Germline CDR1 is SEHNR and CDR2 is FQNEAQ (reference sequence). This CDR3 reads CASSLVGGMWAHNEQYF. In DNA form, the CDR3 reads TGTGCCAGCAGCTTAGTTGGAGGGATGTGGGCACACAATGAGCAGTACTTC.

As for this clonotype: A much larger clonotype is one base distant, so this may be a read error. The chain employs TRBV7-2 and TRBJ2-5; D may correspond to TRBD1 or TRBD2 (5 bases each). This CDR3 region has 13 residues. V shed 5 bases and J shed 7 bases, with 14 bases lying between them. Germline loops: CDR1 SGHTA, CDR2 FQGNSA. Written as DNA, the CDR3 is TGTGCCAGCAGCCAGATCATGAGGGGGACCCAGTACTTC. The encoded protein is CASSQIMRGTQYF. The entire variable domain, with the rest obtained from reference TRBV7-2 and TRBJ2-5, is as follows: GAGVSQSPSNKVTEKGKDVELRCDPISGHTALYWYRQSLGQGLEFLIYFQGNSAPDKSGLPSDRFSAERTGGSVSTLTIQRTQQEDSAVYLCASSQIMRGTQYFGPGTRLLVL.

The chain has TRBV4-3 and TRBJ2-1; D gene uncertain. The CDR3 covers 15 residues. Looked up from germline, CDR1 is LGHNA and CDR2 is YSLEER. V gave up 0 bases and J gave up 0 bases, with 6 bases separating them. CDR3 residues: CASSQDDASYNEQFF. As DNA, the CDR3 is TGCGCCAGCAGCCAAGATGACGCCTCCTACAATGAGCAGTTCTTC.

The genes are TRBV7-9 and TRBJ1-2; maybe TRBD1 (6 bases). This CDR3 is 15 amino acids long. The V and J ends lost 6 bases and 3 bases respectively, with 17 bases between them. Germline CDR1 and CDR2: SEHNR and FQNEAQ (reference sequence). The CDR3 loop is CASRSSDRIDYGYTF. The CDR3 nucleotides are TGTGCCAGCAGGTCGTCGGACAGAATAGACTATGGCTACACCTTC.

This clonotype was counted at least ten times. This chain connects TRBV4-1 to TRBJ1-4, with D hard to call. This CDR3 is 15 amino acids long. Looked up from germline, CDR1 is MGHRA and CDR2 is YSYEKL. Trimming cost V 0 bases and J 4 bases, with 9 bases left between them. The DNA of the CDR3 is TGCGCCAGCAGCCAAGATCGGCGAAATAATGAAAAACTGTTTTTT. Protein sequence: CASSQDRRNNEKLFF.

This clonotype was recorded at least ten times. V gene TRBV6-6 combines with J gene TRBJ1-5; D call uncertain. Trimming cost V 0 bases and J 2 bases, with 17 bases left between them. The V gene's germline CDR1 is MNHNY and CDR2 SVGAGI (reference sequence). There are 18 residues in the CDR3. Written as DNA, the CDR3 is TGTGCCAGCAGTTACTCGAGCAGGTACTTATTTGGCAATCAGCCCCAGCATTTT. Translation: CASSYSSRYLFGNQPQHF.

The rearrangement links TRBV4-3 to TRBJ1-2, with TRBD1 matching over 7 bases. This CDR3 contains 15 residues. With 1 base clipped from V and 8 bases from J, the junction kept 10 bases outside the gene matches. CDR1 is LGHNA, CDR2 YSLEER, per germline. The CDR3 region has the DNA TGCGCCAGCAGCCAAGTAATGACAGGGTATGGGGGCTACACCTTC. This sequence encodes CASSQVMTGYGGYTF.

The chain uses TRBV7-2 and TRBJ2-1; D uncertain. This CDR3 has 13 residues. In germline, CDR1 is SGHTA, CDR2 FQGNSA. V was pared by 1 base and J by 7 bases, with 8 bases between. The chain's CDR3 is CASSLVPENEQFF. The CDR3 bases are TGTGCCAGCAGCTTAGTCCCGGAAAATGAGCAGTTCTTC.

The chain has TRBV28 and TRBJ1-5; D gene uncertain. V lost 4 bases to trimming and J lost 5 bases, with 15 bases between them. CDR1 and CDR2 (germline): MDHEN, SYDVKM. The CDR3 length is 15 residues. The CDR3 here is CASSSGAPSHQPQHF. The DNA for the CDR3 is TGTGCCAGCAGTTCTGGCGCTCCTTCCCATCAGCCCCAGCATTTT.

The chain recombines TRBV18 with TRBJ1-6; TRBD1 might be the D (5 bases). Germline lookup yields CDR1 KGHSH and CDR2 LQKENI. V was trimmed by 1 base and J by 7 bases, leaving 11 bases between them. The CDR3 totals 15 residues. CDR3 amino acids: CASSPQGGQNSPLHF. The DNA of the CDR3 is TGTGCCAGCTCACCACAGGGCGGACAAAATTCACCCCTCCACTTT.

This clonotype was found many times. The V gene is TRBV7-2, the J gene TRBJ1-1; TRBD1 might be the D (5 bases). Per germline, CDR1 SGHTA and CDR2 FQGNSA. The V end lost 1 base, the J end lost 0 bases, and 9 bases lay between the germline ends. CDR3 size: 15 residues. The CDR3 reads CASSLGGGMNTEAFF. The CDR3 nucleotides are TGTGCCAGCAGCTTAGGCGGGGGTATGAACACTGAAGCTTTCTTT.